Listed here is a single T cell receptor (beta chain). Its specificity is not known. Method: immunoSEQ multiplex PCR; TCRdb's copy keeps in-frame clones and lacks some. The profile shows some 25,000 clones, nearly 97% of them singletons. This sample was included in a study of T cells in tuberculosis. The CDR3 covers 13 residues. The V end lost 3 bases, the J end lost 1 base, and 6 bases lay between the germline ends. In germline, CDR1 is KGHSH, CDR2 LQKENI. Study observations and caveats: The TCR-beta difference was not significant; alpha differences partly reflected length.

Sequencing was done on a sample of PBMCs. V gene TRBV18 combines with J gene TRBJ1-2; D not certain. The sequence derives from a donor aged 5 to 30 with latent tuberculosis or without tuberculosis infection. CDR3 sequence: CASSPNSNYGYTF. DNA of the CDR3: TGTGCCAGCTCACCTAACAGTAACTATGGCTACACCTTC.